This T cell receptor beta chain originates from a study of blood T cell repertoires in COVID-19. Overall study: Some COVID-19 samples were acute and others convalescent; all came from the United States, Italy and Spain. T cells, B-cell-depleted T cells, or PBMCs supplied cDNA or gDNA.

Original data processing: Quantification of nucleated cells was approximated via reference gene primer amplification. Sequencing used immunoSEQ multiplex PCR; TCRdb keeps in-frame clones, though not all of them. V, J and clone size reflect that table, while D and trimming were determined from the DNA. The table has 390,000 or so clones, around 91% seen once. This CDR3 comprises 14 residues. V lost 2 bases to trimming and J lost 3 bases, with 10 bases between them. Looked up from germline, CDR1 is LGHDT and CDR2 is YNNKEL (reference sequence). This rearrangement joins TRBV3-1 (or the pseudogene TRBV3-2) to TRBJ2-5; the D is unclear. The sample taken for sequencing was peripheral blood. The clonotype comes from a young man with active or convalescent COVID-19. The CDR3 region is CASSQSWRKETQYF. The CDR3 nucleotides read TGTGCCAGCAGCCAAAGCTGGAGAAAAGAGACCCAGTACTTC.